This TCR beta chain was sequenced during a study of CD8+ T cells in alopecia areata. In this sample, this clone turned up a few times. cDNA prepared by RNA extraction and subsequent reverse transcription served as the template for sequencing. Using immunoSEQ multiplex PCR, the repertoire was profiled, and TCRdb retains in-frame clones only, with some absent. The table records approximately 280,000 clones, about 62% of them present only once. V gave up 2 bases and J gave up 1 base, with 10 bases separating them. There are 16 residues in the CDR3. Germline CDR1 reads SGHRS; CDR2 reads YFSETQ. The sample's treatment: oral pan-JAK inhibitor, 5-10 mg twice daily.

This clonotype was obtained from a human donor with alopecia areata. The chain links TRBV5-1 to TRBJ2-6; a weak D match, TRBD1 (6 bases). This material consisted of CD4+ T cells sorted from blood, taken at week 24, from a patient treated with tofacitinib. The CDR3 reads CASSFNQGSGANVLTF. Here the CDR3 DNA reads TGCGCCAGCAGCTTTAACCAGGGGTCTGGGGCCAACGTCCTGACTTTC.